These 20 T cell receptor beta chains were sequenced from one sample in a study of shared clonotypes between healthy human individuals. Using immunoSEQ multiplex PCR, the repertoire was profiled, and TCRdb retains in-frame clones only, with some absent. Of some 1,600,000 clones listed, approximately 98% are singletons. Sequenced input: naive CD4+ T cells sorted from blood. Subset denoted: CD45RA+ positively selected. The source is a man aged 30 to 45 in good health.

As DNA, the CDR3 is TGTGCCAGCAAGGATACTAATAACTACGAGCAGTACTTC. It yields the protein CASKDTNNYEQYF. The chain is built from TRBV6-1 and TRBJ2-7; D is undetermined. The CDR3 spans 13 residues. Looked up from germline, CDR1 is MNHNS and CDR2 is SASEGT. Trimming removed 7 bases from V and 3 bases from J, with 13 bases in between.

V is TRBV7-9 and J is TRBJ1-4; 12 positions agree with TRBD1. This CDR3 spans 14 amino acids. Germline-derived CDR1 and CDR2 are SEHNR and FQNEAQ (reference sequence). J was trimmed by 8 bases and V by 5 bases; bases with no gene match: 3. CDR3 in DNA: TGTGCCAGCAGCCCCGGGACAGGGGGCGAAAAACTGTTTTTT. Translating it yields CASSPGTGGEKLFF. Supplemented by reference TRBV7-9 and TRBJ1-4, the full variable domain reads DTGVSQNPRHKITKRGQNVTFRCDPISEHNRLYWYRQTLGQGPEFLTYFQNEAQLEKSRLLSDRFSAERPKGSFSTLEIQRTEQGDSAMYLCASSPGTGGEKLFFGSGTQLSVL.

As for this clone: Sequence at one end of the junction differs from germline and may be a read error. The chain has TRBV18 and TRBJ1-1, with D uncertain. CDR3 length: 13 amino acids. Germline assignment: CDR1 KGHSH and CDR2 LQKENI. Written as DNA, the CDR3 is TGTGCCAGCTCACCACCAGAGAATACTGGAGCTTTCTTT. This gives the protein CASSPPENTGAFF.

This chain links TRBV10-1 with TRBJ2-7; unclear D gene. CDR3 length: 13 amino acids. Germline V gene sequence: CDR1 WNHNN, CDR2 SYGVQD (reference sequence). Between the trimmed V and J ends, which lost 1 base and 6 bases, there was a span of 10 bases. CDR3 residues: CASSELPTGEQYF. The DNA for the CDR3 is TGCGCCAGCAGTGAGTTGCCCACTGGCGAGCAGTACTTC.

V gene TRBV6-1 combines with J gene TRBJ1-5, with D maybe TRBD1 (5 bases). The V and J ends lost 6 bases and 6 bases respectively, with 18 bases between them. This CDR3 region has 15 residues. CDR1 is MNHNS and CDR2 is SASEGT in the germline V gene. CDR3 in amino acids: CASRAGTVNFQPQHF. DNA for the CDR3: TGTGCCAGCAGGGCCGGGACGGTTAACTTTCAGCCCCAGCATTTT.

The chain uses TRBV29-1 and TRBJ2-3, with D perhaps TRBD1 (5 bases). The length of the CDR3 is 15 residues. Germline assignment: CDR1 SQVTM and CDR2 ANQGSEA. Trimming removed 7 bases from V and 0 bases from J, with 17 bases in between. CDR3 loop: CSARWSQASTDTQYF. CDR3 nucleotides: TGCAGCGCTCGCTGGTCACAGGCCAGCACAGATACGCAGTATTTT.

The chain couples TRBV7-2 to TRBJ1-5; 8 positions agree with TRBD1. The germline V gene encodes CDR1 SGHTA and CDR2 FQGNSA. The CDR3 length is 14 residues. Trimming at V came to 3 bases and at J to 7 bases, leaving 5 bases not matched to a gene. CDR3: CASSLGQAGQPQHF. In DNA form, the CDR3 reads TGTGCCAGCAGCTTGGGACAGGCGGGCCAGCCCCAGCATTTT.

This clone was counted once. This sequence joins TRBV4-2 and TRBJ2-7; 10 bases match TRBD2. Losses at the gene ends were 1 base for V and 5 bases for J; bases not matched to a gene: 11. This CDR3 spans 17 amino acids. Germline CDR1 reads LGHNA; CDR2 reads YNFKEQ. The CDR3 region has the DNA TGTGCCAGCAGCCAAGTTCCAGCGGGAGGGATCTTCCACGAGCAGTACTTC. This translates into CASSQVPAGGIFHEQYF.

The chain uses TRBV7-9 and TRBJ2-5; D is possibly TRBD1 (6 bases). Germline V gene sequence: CDR1 SEHNR, CDR2 FQNEAQ (reference sequence). Trimming cost V 6 bases and J 3 bases, with 14 bases left between them. The CDR3 length is 14 residues. DNA of the CDR3: TGTGCCAGCAGGATAGGGGGATCTGAAGAGACCCAGTACTTC. It codes for CASRIGGSEETQYF. Full variable domain (outside the CDR3, taken from reference TRBV7-9 and TRBJ2-5): DTGVSQNPRHKITKRGQNVTFRCDPISEHNRLYWYRQTLGQGPEFLTYFQNEAQLEKSRLLSDRFSAERPKGSFSTLEIQRTEQGDSAMYLCASRIGGSEETQYFGPGTRLLVL.

The rearrangement joins TRBV4-1 to TRBJ2-7; D remains ambiguous. Trimming took off 1 base at V and 6 bases at J, with 10 bases between the two ends. This CDR3 region has 13 residues. Per germline, CDR1 MGHRA and CDR2 YSYEKL. CDR3 bases: TGCGCCAGCAGCCAAGCGTGGACGGGCGAGCAGTACTTC. Amino acids: CASSQAWTGEQYF.

This chain uses TRBV7-2 with TRBJ2-1; TRBD1 might be the D (5 bases). V lost 3 bases to trimming and J lost 12 bases, with 21 bases between them. This CDR3 region has 15 residues. CDR1 and CDR2 from the germline V gene are SGHTA and FQGNSA. CDR3 sequence (DNA): TGTGCCAGCAGCTTTTCGTTAGACAGAGGAATCGGGCAGTTCTTC. Translating it yields CASSFSLDRGIGQFF.

The chain recombines TRBV29-1 with TRBJ1-2, with a possible D match to TRBD1 (6 bases). Germline V gene data show CDR1 as SQVTM and CDR2 as ANQGSEA. V lost 6 bases to trimming and J lost 4 bases, with 12 bases between them. The CDR3 is 12 residues long. CDR3 amino acids: CSVRQATYGYTF. The CDR3, as DNA: TGCAGCGTGCGACAGGCCACCTATGGCTACACCTTC.

This rearrangement joins TRBV18 to TRBJ2-2, with TRBD1 matching 9 bases. The CDR3 sequence is 14 residues long. CDR1 and CDR2 from the germline V gene are KGHSH and LQKENI. J lost 3 bases, V lost 6 bases, and 2 bases had no gene match. Written as DNA, the CDR3 is TGTGCCAGCTCTCGGACAGGGGACACCGGGGAGCTGTTTTTT. Its protein is CASSRTGDTGELFF.

In this sample, this clone turned up once. The chain joins TRBV6-6 to TRBJ2-1; a weak D match, TRBD2 (5 bases). CDR3 length: 14 amino acids. V lost 6 bases, J lost 5 bases, and 14 bases lay in between. Per germline, CDR1 MNHNY and CDR2 SVGAGI (reference sequence). Here the CDR3 DNA reads TGTGCCAGCAGCCTTCGGACTTATGACAATGAGCAGTTCTTC. Amino acid sequence: CASSLRTYDNEQFF.

A word on this clone: The sample holds other DNA sequences that translate to the same CDR3. This chain connects TRBV2 to TRBJ1-5; D gene uncertain. Trimming shortened V by 1 base and J by 7 bases, and 5 bases separated the two germline ends. The CDR3 consists of 12 residues. Germline CDR1 reads SNHLY; CDR2 reads FYNNEI. The CDR3 region is CASSEGGQPQHF. The CDR3 DNA follows: TGTGCCAGCAGTGAAGGGGGACAGCCCCAGCATTTT. The full variable domain, rest sourced from reference TRBV2 and TRBJ1-5, is EPEVTQTPSHQVTQMGQEVILRCVPISNHLYFYWYRQILGQKVEFLVSFYNNEISEKSEIFDDQFSVERPDGSNFTLKIRSTKLEDSAMYFCASSEGGQPQHFGDGTRLSIL.

V is TRBV18 and J is TRBJ2-7, with D possibly TRBD2 on 7 matching bases. The V gene's germline CDR1 is KGHSH and CDR2 LQKENI. Trimming cost V 6 bases and J 4 bases, with 19 bases left between them. The CDR3 contains 15 residues. The CDR3 spells CASSPTGGSDYEQYF. CDR3 bases: TGTGCCAGCTCTCCCACGGGGGGCTCCGATTACGAGCAGTACTTC.

This chain uses TRBV14 with TRBJ1-2; D call uncertain. CDR1 is SGHDN and CDR2 is FVKESK in the germline V gene. CDR3 size: 13 residues. Trimming pared 2 bases from V and 2 bases from J, leaving 6 bases between. CDR3 in DNA: TGTGCCAGCAGCCAATCTTTAAACTATGGCTACACCTTC. Translating gives CASSQSLNYGYTF.

The gene calls are TRBV5-4 and TRBJ2-7; 10 bases are a match to TRBD1. The CDR3 length is 11 residues. V was clipped by 7 bases and J by 6 bases; unmatched bases: 1. CDR1 and CDR2 (germline): SGHNT, YYREEE (reference sequence). The CDR3 region is CASGTGVEQYF. The CDR3, as DNA: TGTGCCAGCGGGACAGGGGTCGAGCAGTACTTC.

The chain employs TRBV9 and TRBJ2-7; no clear D. V lost 0 bases to trimming and J lost 7 bases, with 14 bases between them. Germline V gene lookup returns CDR1 SGDLS and CDR2 YYNGEE. This CDR3 has 14 amino acids. The CDR3, as DNA: TGTGCCAGCAGCGTAGATCGAAGGGTTGGGGAGCAGTACTTC. This gives the protein CASSVDRRVGEQYF.

The gene calls are TRBV30 and TRBJ1-1; 7 bases line up with TRBD1. Germline V gene lookup returns CDR1 GTSNPN and CDR2 SVGIG (reference sequence). The CDR3 is 11 amino acids. Trimming took 4 bases from V and 6 from J; bases not matched to a gene: 2. The CDR3 nucleotides read TGTGCCTGGATCGGGACAGCTGAAGCTTTCTTT. It yields the protein CAWIGTAEAFF.